The 24 T cell receptor beta chains below were found in one sample sequenced in a study of T cell repertoires in cytomegalovirus infection. MiXCR was run by TCRdb on the reads, yielding one entry per CDR3 protein. The sample yields approximately 500,000 distinct CDR3 sequences, approximately 15% seen once. The sequenced sample was CD8+ T cells from PBMCs. The receptor source for this set is a human donor in good health (CMV status not recorded). Some clones in this sample may be carry-over from other donors' samples.

The rearrangement joins TRBV9 to TRBJ2-2; TRBD1 is a possible D gene (5 bases). Trimming shortened V by 2 bases and J by 4 bases, and 15 bases separated the two germline ends. The CDR3 extends over 16 amino acids. CDR1 and CDR2 (germline): SGDLS, YYNGEE. The CDR3 loop reads CASSVLGQGGTGELFF. CDR3 DNA sequence: TGTGCCAGCAGCGTTCTAGGGCAGGGCGGCACCGGGGAGCTGTTTTTT.

This clonotype was seen a few times. The J gene is TRBJ2-6, the V gene TRBV9, with 8 positions matching TRBD1. Germline-derived CDR1 and CDR2 are SGDLS and YYNGEE. V lost 3 bases, J lost 5 bases, and 10 bases stayed unmatched. CDR3 length equals 17 residues. The CDR3 here is CASSDGQGLRWANVLTF. CDR3 nucleotide sequence: TGTGCCAGCAGCGATGGACAGGGTCTTAGGTGGGCCAACGTCCTGACTTTC. Together with reference TRBV9 and TRBJ2-6, the CDR3 gives the full variable domain: DSGVTQTPKHLITATGQRVTLRCSPRSGDLSVYWYQQSLDQGLQFLIQYYNGEERAKGNILERFSAQQFPDLHSELNLSSLELGDSALYFCASSDGQGLRWANVLTFGAGSRLTVL.

The J gene is TRBJ2-5, the V gene TRBV11-3; weak D call: TRBD1 (6 bases). The CDR3 extends over 14 amino acids. The ends were cut back, 4 bases at V and 4 bases at J, with 13 bases in the middle. Germline-derived CDR1 and CDR2 are SGHNT and YENEEA. CDR3 sequence (DNA): TGTGCCAGCAGCTCCCAGGGGAGTGGAGAGACCCAGTACTTC. It codes for CASSSQGSGETQYF.

The rearrangement links TRBV10-2 to TRBJ2-1, with a possible D match to TRBD2 (6 bases). Trimming stripped 0 bases from V and 14 bases from J, with 11 bases between. CDR3 length: 12 amino acids. Germline CDR1 is WSHSY and CDR2 is SAAADI. The CDR3 DNA sequence: TGCGCCAGCAGTGAGTCGCGACTAGAAAAGTTCTTC. Translating it yields CASSESRLEKFF.

The sample holds one count of this clonotype. Because it lacks the conserved phenylalanine or tryptophan at the end, this CDR3 is likely a read error. This sequence joins TRBV20-1 and TRBJ2-7, with D possibly being TRBD1 (5 bases). Trimming removed 2 bases at V and 2 bases at J, with 10 bases between. This CDR3 has 13 amino acids. Germline V gene sequence: CDR1 DFQATT, CDR2 SNEGSKA (reference sequence). The CDR3 sequence is CSARIRAAYEQYY. As DNA, the CDR3 is TGCAGTGCTAGAATCAGGGCGGCCTACGAGCAGTACTAC.

As DNA, the CDR3 is TGTGCCAGCAGCCCGGGACTAGCGGGGGGCCCCTTATCCTACGAGCAGTACTTC. Amino acids: CASSPGLAGGPLSYEQYF. V usage is TRBV7-8 and J usage is TRBJ2-7; 15 positions agree with TRBD2. CDR3 length: 18 amino acids. With V trimmed by 5 bases and J by 1 base, 9 bases remained unmatched. The germline gives CDR1 SGHVS, CDR2 FQNEAQ.

This clonotype was seen ten or more times. One end of the junction does not line up with germline, which may come from a read error. This chain joins TRBV7-7 and TRBJ2-7; D assignment may be TRBD1 or TRBD2 (6 bases each). The CDR3 runs 18 residues. Per germline, CDR1 SSHAT and CDR2 FNYEAQ (reference sequence). The CDR3 loop reads CASSLVGGGQCYNYEQYF. The CDR3 region has the DNA TGTGCTAGCAGCTTAGTGGGAGGTGGACAGTGCTATAACTACGAGCAGTACTTC.

This clonotype was picked up a small number of times. CDR3 loop: CASSHEEVVGFEKLFF. Written as DNA, the CDR3 is TGTGCCAGCAGCCATGAGGAGGTAGTGGGGTTCGAAAAACTGTTTTTT. The chain joins TRBV14 to TRBJ1-4; no clear D gene. The CDR3 has 16 amino acids. In germline, CDR1 is SGHDN, CDR2 FVKESK. Trimming removed 3 bases at V and 8 bases at J, with 19 bases between. The entire variable domain, with the rest obtained from reference TRBV14 and TRBJ1-4, is as follows: EAGVTQFPSHSVIEKGQTVTLRCDPISGHDNLYWYRRVMGKEIKFLLHFVKESKQDESGMPNNRFLAERTGGTYSTLKVQPAELEDSGVYFCASSHEEVVGFEKLFFGSGTQLSVL.

Many counts were recorded for this clonotype. This chain joins TRBV7-9 and TRBJ1-1, with 10 bases identical to TRBD1. V lost 5 bases and J lost 6; bases outside the gene matches: 12. The CDR3 has 16 residues. The germline CDR1 and CDR2 sequences are SEHNR and FQNEAQ (reference sequence). CDR3: CASSPGTGAGYAEAFF. CDR3 sequence (DNA): TGTGCCAGCAGCCCTGGGACAGGGGCGGGATACGCTGAAGCTTTCTTT. The full variable domain, its missing parts supplied by reference TRBV7-9 and TRBJ1-1, is DTGVSQNPRHKITKRGQNVTFRCDPISEHNRLYWYRQTLGQGPEFLTYFQNEAQLEKSRLLSDRFSAERPKGSFSTLEIQRTEQGDSAMYLCASSPGTGAGYAEAFFGQGTRLTVV.

The sample holds a few counts of this clonotype. This chain uses TRBV6-2 or TRBV6-3 with TRBJ1-1, with a tentative D call TRBD1 (5 bases). The CDR3 totals 18 residues. CDR1 and CDR2 from the germline V gene are MNHEY and SVGEGT. V was shortened by 0 bases and J by 7 bases, with 24 bases between the two germline ends. The CDR3 DNA is TGTGCCAGCAGTTACTCGAACGTCGTGCCAGGGCAAACAGGTGAAGCTTTCTTT. Translated, it gives CASSYSNVVPGQTGEAFF.

This clonotype was detected a few times. The J gene is TRBJ2-7, the V gene TRBV27, with a tentative D call TRBD2 (5 bases). The V gene's germline CDR1 is MNHEY and CDR2 SMNVEV (reference sequence). Trimming removed 5 bases from V and 4 bases from J, with 15 bases in between. The CDR3 runs 14 residues. The CDR3 bases are TGTGCCAGCAGTAAGGCGGAGGAGGCTTACGAGCAGTACTTC. As protein: CASSKAEEAYEQYF.

Concerning this clonotype: Since the CDR3 does not end with the conserved phenylalanine or tryptophan, this likely comes from a read error. This chain connects TRBV10-2 to TRBJ2-1, with D unclear. This CDR3 is built from 13 residues. Germline assignment: CDR1 WSHSY and CDR2 SAAADI. V was cut by 6 bases and J by 1 base, with 7 bases left in between. The CDR3 here is CASSPGSYNEQFL. The CDR3 region has the DNA TGCGCCAGCAGCCCAGGTTCCTACAATGAGCAGTTCTTA.

This clonotype occurred a few times. The genes are TRBV9 and TRBJ1-6; 7 bases match TRBD1. The V and J ends lost 0 bases and 5 bases, in that order; junction bases with no gene match: 2. The length of the CDR3 is 15 residues. Germline loops: CDR1 SGDLS, CDR2 YYNGEE. CDR3 region: CASSVGRGNNSPLHF. The CDR3 DNA reads as TGTGCCAGCAGCGTAGGCAGGGGGAATAATTCACCCCTCCACTTT.

Ten or more counts support this clonotype. The V and J genes are TRBV7-9 and TRBJ1-1; possibly TRBD1 for D (5 bases). The CDR3 sequence is 12 residues long. V was shortened by 7 bases and J by 3 bases, with 9 bases between the two germline ends. Germline CDR1 SEHNR, CDR2 FQNEAQ (reference sequence). The DNA of the CDR3 is TGTGCCAGCACCCGGGGGGACACTGAAGCTTTCTTT. It translates to CASTRGDTEAFF.

This clonotype was picked up a small number of times. The chain is built from TRBV20-1 and TRBJ2-3; 11 positions agree with TRBD2. Germline loops: CDR1 DFQATT, CDR2 SNEGSKA (reference sequence). V gave up 4 bases and J gave up 4 bases; unmatched junction bases: 4. CDR3 size: 14 residues. CDR3 nucleotides: TGCAGTGCTATACTAGCGGGAGAGCCAGATACGCAGTATTTT. Amino acids: CSAILAGEPDTQYF.

J is TRBJ2-1 and V is TRBV28; tentatively, D is TRBD2 (6 bases). This CDR3 is built from 16 residues. The V gene's germline CDR1 is MDHEN and CDR2 SYDVKM. The V end was cut by 5 bases, the J end by 7 bases, with 21 bases between. CDR3 in amino acids: CASSLVVAEGLNEQFF. CDR3 coding DNA: TGTGCCAGCAGTCTGGTGGTAGCGGAGGGATTAAATGAGCAGTTCTTC. Full variable domain (missing parts from reference TRBV28 and TRBJ2-1): DVKVTQSSRYLVKRTGEKVFLECVQDMDHENMFWYRQDPGLGLRLIYFSYDVKMKEKGDIPEGYSVSREKKERFSLILESASTNQTSMYLCASSLVVAEGLNEQFFGPGTRLTVL.

A word on this clonotype: A much larger clone differs by one base, so this may be a read error. The genes are TRBV11-2 and TRBJ2-7; no clear D. This CDR3 is built from 15 residues. Germline V gene sequence: CDR1 SGHAT, CDR2 FQNNGV. The CDR3 bases are TGTGCCAGCAGCTTAGATCTCGTAGGCTCCTACGAGCAGAACTTC. This encodes CASSLDLVGSYEQNF. The whole variable domain, filled in from reference TRBV11-2 and TRBJ2-7, reads EAGVAQSPRYKIIEKRQSVAFWCNPISGHATLYWYQQILGQGPKLLIQFQNNGVVDDSQLPKDRFSAERLKGVDSTLKIQPAKLEDSAVYLCASSLDLVGSYEQNFGPGTRLTVT.

This clonotype appeared many times. This chain connects TRBV11-2 to TRBJ2-1; D possibly corresponds to TRBD1 (5 bases). The germline V gene has CDR1 SGHAT and CDR2 FQNNGV. The V gene lost 6 bases and the J gene lost 6 bases, with 9 bases spanning the gap. The CDR3 is made up of 12 amino acids. CDR3: CASSKGSNEQFF. As DNA, the CDR3 is TGTGCCAGCAGTAAGGGGTCCAATGAGCAGTTCTTC.

The chain joins TRBV27 to TRBJ2-7; TRBD1 matches 8 bases. Germline V gives CDR1 MNHEY, CDR2 SMNVEV (reference sequence). After removal of 4 bases from V and 6 bases from J, the junction contained 14 bases not matched to a gene. CDR3 length equals 16 residues. DNA for the CDR3: TGTGCCAGCAGTTCTCCCCCCCTGGGCAGGGGGCGCGAGCAGTACTTC. Protein: CASSSPPLGRGREQYF.

This clonotype was counted at least ten times. The chain is built from TRBV9 and TRBJ2-3; 8 nucleotides align to TRBD2. V lost 0 bases to trimming and J lost 5 bases; unmatched junction nucleotides: 5. This CDR3 has 15 amino acids. Germline CDR1 reads SGDLS; CDR2 reads YYNGEE. The CDR3 nucleotides are TGTGCCAGCAGCGTAGGAGCGGGAGATTTAGATACGCAGTATTTT. This sequence encodes CASSVGAGDLDTQYF.

This clonotype was observed at least ten times. V gene TRBV7-9 combines with J gene TRBJ1-2; D might be TRBD1 (5 bases). This CDR3 region has 16 residues. CDR1 is SEHNR, CDR2 FQNEAQ, per germline (reference sequence). V gave up 5 bases and J gave up 1 base, with 17 bases separating them. The CDR3 DNA follows: TGTGCCAGCAGCCGGGGACTGCCCCCTATTAACTATGGCTACACCTTC. This encodes CASSRGLPPINYGYTF.

The J gene is TRBJ2-5, the V gene TRBV5-1; TRBD2 matches at 9 bases. This CDR3 contains 18 residues. CDR1 SGHRS and CDR2 YFSETQ come from the germline V gene. Unmatched junction bases numbered 12, after V lost 1 base and J lost 2 bases. CDR3: CASSLPSGTWGNQETQYF. In DNA form, the CDR3 reads TGCGCCAGCAGCTTGCCTAGCGGGACGTGGGGCAATCAAGAGACCCAGTACTTC.

In regard to this clonotype: A read error is possible here, since a much larger clone lies one base away. A read error is likely, as this CDR3 ends without the conserved phenylalanine or tryptophan. The chain recombines TRBV2 with TRBJ2-7; 8 bases agree with TRBD1. CDR3 length equals 14 residues. Trimming at V came to 2 bases and at J to 7 bases, leaving 7 bases not matched to a gene. Germline CDR1 and CDR2: SNHLY and FYNNEI. The CDR3 DNA reads as TGTGCCAGCAGTGAATCGACAGGGGAAGGGGAGCAGTACTTA. Translation: CASSESTGEGEQYL.

The sample holds many counts of this clonotype. The J gene is TRBJ1-4, the V gene TRBV27; D is uncertain. Germline assignment: CDR1 MNHEY and CDR2 SMNVEV (reference sequence). The CDR3 totals 15 residues. Trimming removed 4 bases from V and 0 bases from J, with 9 bases in between. In nucleotides, the CDR3 is TGTGCCAGCAGTTCCGCAGTGGCAACTAATGAAAAACTGTTTTTT. Translating it yields CASSSAVATNEKLFF.